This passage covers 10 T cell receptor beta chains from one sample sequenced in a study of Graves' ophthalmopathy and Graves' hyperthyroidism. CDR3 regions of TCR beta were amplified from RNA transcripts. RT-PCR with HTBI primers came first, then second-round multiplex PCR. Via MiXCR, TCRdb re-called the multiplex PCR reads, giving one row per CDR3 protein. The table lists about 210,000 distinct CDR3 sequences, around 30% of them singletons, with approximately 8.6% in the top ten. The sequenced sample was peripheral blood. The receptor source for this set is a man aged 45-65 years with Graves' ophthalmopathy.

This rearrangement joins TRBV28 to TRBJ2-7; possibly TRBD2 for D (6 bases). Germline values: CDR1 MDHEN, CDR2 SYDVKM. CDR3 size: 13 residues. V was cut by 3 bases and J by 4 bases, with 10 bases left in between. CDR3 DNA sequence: TGTGCCAGCAGTTTGCCAGGGAGGTACGAGCAGTACTTC. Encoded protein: CASSLPGRYEQYF. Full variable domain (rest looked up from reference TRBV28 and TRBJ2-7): DVKVTQSSRYLVKRTGEKVFLECVQDMDHENMFWYRQDPGLGLRLIYFSYDVKMKEKGDIPEGYSVSREKKERFSLILESASTNQTSMYLCASSLPGRYEQYFGPGTRLTVT.

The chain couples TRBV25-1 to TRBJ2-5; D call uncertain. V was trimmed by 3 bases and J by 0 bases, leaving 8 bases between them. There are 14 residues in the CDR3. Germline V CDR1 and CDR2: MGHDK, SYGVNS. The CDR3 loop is CASSDRADQETQYF. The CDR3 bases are TGTGCCAGCAGTGATCGCGCAGACCAAGAGACCCAGTACTTC. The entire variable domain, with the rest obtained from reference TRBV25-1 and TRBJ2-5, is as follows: EADIYQTPRYLVIGTGKKITLECSQTMGHDKMYWYQQDPGMELHLIHYSYGVNSTEKGDLSSESTVSRIRTEHFPLTLESARPSHTSQYLCASSDRADQETQYFGPGTRLLVL.

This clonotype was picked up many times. The CDR3 nucleotides are TGTGCCAGCAGTTACTCGAGGGTCGGCGGGGCCAACGTCCTGACTTTC. Its translation: CASSYSRVGGANVLTF. V and J are TRBV6-2 or TRBV6-3 and TRBJ2-6, with D maybe TRBD2 (5 bases). CDR3 size: 16 residues. The V gene lost 0 bases and the J gene lost 4 bases, with 10 bases spanning the gap. Germline V CDR1 and CDR2: MNHEY, SVGEGT.

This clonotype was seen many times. The CDR3 spells CASSPRGVYGYTF. As DNA, the CDR3 is TGTGCCAGCAGTCCTCGGGGTGTCTATGGCTACACCTTC. The chain employs TRBV27 and TRBJ1-2; D gene uncertain. Germline V gene lookup returns CDR1 MNHEY and CDR2 SMNVEV (reference sequence). This CDR3 contains 13 residues. V was trimmed by 5 bases and J by 4 bases, leaving 11 bases between them.

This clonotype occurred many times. CDR3 in DNA: TGTGCCAGCAGCCGCCAGGGGGCGGGAGGGACCTACGAGCAGTACTTC. Its protein product is CASSRQGAGGTYEQYF. This chain uses TRBV3-1 with TRBJ2-7; TRBD2 is a possible D gene (9 bases). V shed 4 bases and J shed 2 bases, with 18 bases lying between them. CDR3 length: 16 amino acids. Germline V gene data show CDR1 as LGHDT and CDR2 as YNNKEL (reference sequence).

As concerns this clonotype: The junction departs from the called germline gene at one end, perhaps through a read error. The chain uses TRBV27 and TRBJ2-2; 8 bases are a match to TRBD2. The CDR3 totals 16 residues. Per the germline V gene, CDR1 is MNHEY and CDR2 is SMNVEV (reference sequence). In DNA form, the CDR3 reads TGTGCCAGCCGTTTGGGGTTCGGGAGGGAGGCCGGGGAGCTGTTTTTT. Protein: CASRLGFGREAGELFF.

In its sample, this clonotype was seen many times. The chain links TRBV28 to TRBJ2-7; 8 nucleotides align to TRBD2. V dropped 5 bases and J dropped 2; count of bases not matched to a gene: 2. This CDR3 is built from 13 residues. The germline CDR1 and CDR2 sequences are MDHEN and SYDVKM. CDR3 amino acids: CASSDSGTYEQYF. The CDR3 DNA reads TGTGCCAGCAGTGATAGCGGGACCTACGAGCAGTACTTC.

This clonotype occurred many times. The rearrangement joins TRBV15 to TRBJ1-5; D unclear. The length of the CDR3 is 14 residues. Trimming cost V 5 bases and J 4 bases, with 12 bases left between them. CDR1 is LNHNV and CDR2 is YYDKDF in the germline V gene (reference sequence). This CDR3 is CATSGRERNQPQHF. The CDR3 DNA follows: TGTGCCACCAGCGGACGGGAAAGGAATCAGCCCCAGCATTTT.

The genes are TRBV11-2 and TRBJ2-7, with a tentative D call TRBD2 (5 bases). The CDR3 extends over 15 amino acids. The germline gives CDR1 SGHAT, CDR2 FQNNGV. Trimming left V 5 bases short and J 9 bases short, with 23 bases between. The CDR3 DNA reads TGTGCCAGCAGCCCAGAGGGCGGACCCGCTACATGGCAGTACTTC. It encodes CASSPEGGPATWQYF. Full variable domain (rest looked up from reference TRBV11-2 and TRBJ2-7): EAGVAQSPRYKIIEKRQSVAFWCNPISGHATLYWYQQILGQGPKLLIQFQNNGVVDDSQLPKDRFSAERLKGVDSTLKIQPAKLEDSAVYLCASSPEGGPATWQYFGPGTRLTVT.

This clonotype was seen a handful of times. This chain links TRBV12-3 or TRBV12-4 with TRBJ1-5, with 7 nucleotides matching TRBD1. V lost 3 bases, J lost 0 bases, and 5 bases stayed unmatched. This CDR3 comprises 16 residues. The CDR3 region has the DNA TGTGCCAGCAGTTTGTCCAGGGGGTTTAGCAATCAGCCCCAGCATTTT. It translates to CASSLSRGFSNQPQHF.